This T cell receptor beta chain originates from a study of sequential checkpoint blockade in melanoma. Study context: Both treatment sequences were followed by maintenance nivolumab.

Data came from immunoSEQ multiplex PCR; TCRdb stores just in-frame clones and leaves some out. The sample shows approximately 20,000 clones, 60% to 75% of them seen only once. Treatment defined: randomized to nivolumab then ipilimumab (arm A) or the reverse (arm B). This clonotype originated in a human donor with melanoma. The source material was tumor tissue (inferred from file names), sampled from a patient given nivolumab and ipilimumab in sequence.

The CDR3 loop is CASSQEVSSYNSPLHF. CDR3 in DNA: TGTGCCAGCAGTCAAGAGGTCAGCTCCTATAATTCACCCCTCCACTTT. This chain links TRBV6-8 with TRBJ1-6; D unresolved. The CDR3 contains 16 residues. Trimming pared 5 bases from V and 0 bases from J, leaving 11 bases between. Germline values: CDR1 MNHGY, CDR2 SAAAGT.